This TCR beta chain was identified in a study of blood T cells in healthy people across ages. Findings and limits, study-wide: Both naive CD4+ cell counts and diversity were greater in long-lived donors than in aged donors. Getting older went along with TCR beta diversity per million T cells dropping roughly linearly.

Through a sample-barcoded 5' primer and a J-beta primer mix, a second PCR was run for roughly 6 to 11 cycles. Each sample provided no less than 2.5 million CDR3-containing paired-end reads. TCRdb used MiXCR to reprocess the 5' RACE reads, holding one entry per CDR3 protein. The sample lists 700,000 to 1,000,000 distinct CDR3 sequences; about 42% were seen once. Note on this clonotype: Its target is unknown.

There are 12 residues in the CDR3. V was pared by 10 bases and J by 11 bases, with 20 bases between. The V gene's germline CDR1 is MNHNS and CDR2 SASEGT. The material sequenced was blood. The source of this sequence is a man in his fifties or sixties in good health. The chain carries TRBV6-1 and TRBJ2-5; D ambiguous. CDR3 loop: CATGLVFYGQYF. As DNA, the CDR3 is TGTGCCACCGGTTTGGTTTTCTACGGGCAGTACTTC.